This T cell receptor beta chain is from a study of T cells in localized non-small cell lung cancer. Germline V lookup: CDR1 MNHEY, CDR2 SVGAGI. V lost 1 base and J lost 4, with 13 bases in between. This CDR3 has 15 amino acids. Clones were sequenced by immunoSEQ multiplex PCR, and TCRdb holds only the in-frame ones, with some missing. The table includes under 50,000 clones, 86% detected once. The origin of this receptor is a male donor aged 60 or over with stage II lung adenocarcinoma. The V call is TRBV6-5, the J call TRBJ1-2; perhaps TRBD1 as D (5 bases). The sequences come from peripheral blood mononuclear cells, collected before any cancer treatment. CDR3 protein: CASSYYREGTYGYTF. The CDR3 DNA sequence: TGTGCCAGCAGTTACTACCGAGAAGGGACCTATGGCTACACCTTC.